This T cell receptor beta chain appears in the sequencing data of a study of blood T cell repertoires in COVID-19. Profiled with immunoSEQ multiplex PCR; TCRdb holds only in-frame clones, not every one. The sample records some 160,000 clones, about 84% being singletons. The TCR originated in a woman between 45 and 60 years old with acute or convalescent COVID-19. Sequencing was carried out using peripheral blood.

Here the CDR3 reads CATSGGAGFQETQYF. CDR3 DNA sequence: TGTGCCACCAGCGGGGGGGCCGGATTCCAAGAGACCCAGTACTTC. The chain is built from TRBV24-1 and TRBJ2-5, with TRBD2 matching over 8 bases. This CDR3 region has 15 residues. V shed 7 bases and J 1 base; nucleotides not matched to a gene: 7. Germline V lookup: CDR1 KGHDR, CDR2 SFDVKD.